This T cell receptor beta chain comes out of a study of shared clonotypes between healthy human individuals. Germline V lookup: CDR1 MNHNS, CDR2 SASEGT. Trimming stripped 8 bases from V and 9 bases from J, with 13 bases between. This CDR3 region has 11 residues. Method: immunoSEQ multiplex PCR; TCRdb's copy keeps in-frame clones and lacks some. The sample gives about 1.1 million clones, roughly 77% of which show up once; 0.85% to 1% is in the top ten. The sequencing sample was made of memory CD4+ T cells from PBMCs. Noted subset: CD45RA-negative fraction. V usage is TRBV6-1 and J usage is TRBJ1-2; D unclear. The receptor comes from a man younger than 35 in good health. Some clones in this sample may be carry-over from other donors' samples. The chain's CDR3 is CASELSGRYTF. The CDR3 DNA reads as TGTGCCAGCGAGCTTAGTGGTCGCTACACCTTC.